This passage covers 8 T cell receptor beta chains from one sample sequenced in a study of blood T cell repertoires in COVID-19. The repertoire was sequenced with immunoSEQ multiplex PCR; TCRdb's copy has only in-frame clones and lacks some. The repertoire consists of about 240,000 clones, with approximately 80% occurring once and the leading ten covering 4% to 5%. What was sequenced was peripheral blood. These receptors all come from a woman between 65 and 79 years old with acute or convalescent COVID-19.

In this sample, this clone turned up once. The J gene is TRBJ1-5, the V gene TRBV19; D ambiguous. Germline CDR1 is LNHDA and CDR2 is SQIVND (reference sequence). The CDR3 contains 14 residues. V was cut by 1 base and J by 4 bases, with 8 bases left in between. Here the CDR3 reads CASSIVTVNQPQHF. The CDR3 nucleotides read TGTGCCAGTAGTATAGTAACAGTTAATCAGCCCCAGCATTTT.

The rearrangement links TRBV19 to TRBJ1-6; 9 bases are shared with TRBD1. This CDR3 is built from 14 residues. Trimming at V came to 5 bases and at J to 9 bases, leaving 5 bases not matched to a gene. Germline CDR1 is LNHDA and CDR2 is SQIVND (reference sequence). CDR3 nucleotides: TGTGCCAGTAGTTGGGGACAGGGACGTTCACCCCTCCACTTT. Translated, it gives CASSWGQGRSPLHF. Based on the CDR3 plus reference TRBV19 and TRBJ1-6, the full variable domain is DGGITQSPKYLFRKEGQNVTLSCEQNLNHDAMYWYRQDPGQGLRLIYYSQIVNDFQKGDIAEGYSVSREKKESFPLTVTSAQKNPTAFYLCASSWGQGRSPLHFGNGTRLTVT.

The table lists this clone with a count of one. The chain has TRBV6-5 and TRBJ2-3, with D perhaps matching TRBD2 (6 bases). This CDR3 is 15 amino acids long. The germline V gene has CDR1 MNHEY and CDR2 SVGAGI. V dropped 5 bases and J dropped 0 bases, with 12 bases sitting between them. This CDR3 is CASSPLRGSTDTQYF. As DNA, the CDR3 is TGTGCCAGCAGTCCCCTCCGGGGGAGCACAGATACGCAGTATTTT.

The chain carries TRBV29-1 and TRBJ1-1; D not certain. Germline loops: CDR1 SQVTM, CDR2 ANQGSEA. CDR3 size: 13 residues. Trimming removed 3 bases at V and 3 bases at J, with 11 bases between. CDR3 sequence reads: CSVEGNVDTEAFF. In DNA, the CDR3 is TGCAGCGTTGAGGGCAATGTAGACACTGAAGCTTTCTTT.

The V call is TRBV5-6, the J call TRBJ1-2; D unclear. The CDR3 extends over 15 amino acids. CDR1 is SGHDT, CDR2 YYEEEE, per germline. V lost 1 base and J 4 bases, leaving 14 bases between the germline ends. The CDR3 region is CASSLWFNRGYGYTF. The CDR3 nucleotides are TGTGCCAGCAGCTTGTGGTTTAATCGAGGCTATGGCTACACCTTC. The variable domain in full, completed from reference TRBV5-6 and TRBJ1-2, reads DAGVTQSPTHLIKTRGQQVTLRCSPKSGHDTVSWYQQALGQGPQFIFQYYEEEERQRGNFPDRFSGHQFPNYSSELNVNALLLGDSALYLCASSLWFNRGYGYTFGSGTRLTVV.

In nucleotides, the CDR3 is TGTGCCACCAGCAGAGATACGGGAGCAGTTATAGTACCTGGGGCCAACGTCCTGACTTTC. The encoded protein is CATSRDTGAVIVPGANVLTF. This chain uses TRBV15 with TRBJ2-6; D might be TRBD2 (6 bases). The CDR3 covers 20 residues. Germline CDR1 is LNHNV and CDR2 is YYDKDF (reference sequence). The ends were cut back, 0 bases at V and 2 bases at J, with 20 bases in the middle.

The gene calls are TRBV4-3 and TRBJ1-2; perhaps TRBD1 as D (6 bases). Germline CDR1 LGHNA, CDR2 YSLEER. V was pared by 4 bases and J by 4 bases, with 10 bases between. There are 13 residues in the CDR3. The CDR3 sequence is CASSPQGFYGYTF. Written as DNA, the CDR3 is TGCGCCAGCAGCCCCCAGGGGTTCTATGGCTACACCTTC.

Concerning this clone: This specimen includes other DNA sequences encoding the same CDR3. The chain joins TRBV7-2 to TRBJ2-1; D is perhaps TRBD2 (5 bases). The V end was cut by 2 bases, the J end by 4 bases, with 12 bases between. Germline lookup yields CDR1 SGHTA and CDR2 FQGNSA. The CDR3 spans 15 residues. The DNA for the CDR3 is TGTGCCAGCAGCTTACTCGGGGTAAGTTACAATGAGCAGTTCTTC. It codes for CASSLLGVSYNEQFF.